This T cell receptor beta chain stems from a study of T cells in Graves' hyperthyroidism and ophthalmopathy. This clonotype occurred many times. Trimming at V came to 7 bases and at J to 5 bases, leaving 5 bases not matched to a gene. The CDR3 has 13 residues. The cohort's ophthalmopathy patients, a group with duration under 3 months, had a Clinical Activity Score of at least 3 and a NOSPECS grade of at least 4. Exclusion of patients followed from uncontrolled infection, other autoimmune disease, pregnancy or lactation. TCR beta CDR3 regions were amplified from RNA transcripts. The TCR CDR3 first-round RT-PCR relied on the HTBI primer set. Each CDR3 protein is one row after TCRdb ran MiXCR on the multiplex PCR reads. Of 450,000 to 500,000 distinct CDR3 sequences listed, around a fifth are singletons.

The clonotype was recovered from an older woman with Graves' ophthalmopathy. Sequencing used blood. The chain links TRBV12-3 or TRBV12-4 to TRBJ2-5; 9 bases are a match to TRBD2. CDR3 amino acids: CASISAGGETQYF. The CDR3 DNA reads as TGTGCCAGCATTTCCGCGGGAGGGGAGACCCAGTACTTC.